The 3 T cell receptor beta chains below all came from one sample that was sequenced in a study of blood T cell repertoires in COVID-19. Assay used: immunoSEQ multiplex PCR; TCRdb lists only in-frame clones, some missing. The table includes about 230,000 clones, approximately 89% detected once. Source material: PBMCs or T cells enriched from blood (not recorded which). The receptors shown here come from a young woman with acute COVID-19.

The V and J genes are TRBV7-9 and TRBJ2-6, with D maybe TRBD1 (6 bases). Trimming shortened V by 8 bases and J by 1 base, and 15 bases separated the two germline ends. The CDR3 spans 16 residues. Germline assignment: CDR1 SEHNR and CDR2 FQNEAQ (reference sequence). CDR3 nucleotides: TGTGCCAGCCACGGACAGATCCCTTCTGGGGCCAACGTCCTGACTTTC. It yields the protein CASHGQIPSGANVLTF.

This chain connects TRBV11-3 to TRBJ1-1; maybe TRBD1 (6 bases). The CDR3 runs to 12 residues. The V end lost 5 bases, the J end lost 11 bases, and 15 bases lay between the germline ends. CDR1 SGHNT and CDR2 YENEEA come from the germline V gene. The CDR3 sequence: CASSGKGGTAFF. Here the CDR3 DNA reads TGTGCCAGCAGCGGGAAGGGGGGGACGGCTTTCTTT.

The chain has TRBV19 and TRBJ2-2; D not resolved. V gave up 5 bases and J gave up 0 bases, with 7 bases separating them. The CDR3 is 14 amino acids. Germline loops: CDR1 LNHDA, CDR2 SQIVND (reference sequence). Here the CDR3 reads CASSLAANTGELFF. The CDR3 DNA follows: TGTGCCAGTAGTTTGGCGGCGAACACCGGGGAGCTGTTTTTT. The full variable domain, its missing parts supplied by reference TRBV19 and TRBJ2-2, is DGGITQSPKYLFRKEGQNVTLSCEQNLNHDAMYWYRQDPGQGLRLIYYSQIVNDFQKGDIAEGYSVSREKKESFPLTVTSAQKNPTAFYLCASSLAANTGELFFGEGSRLTVL.